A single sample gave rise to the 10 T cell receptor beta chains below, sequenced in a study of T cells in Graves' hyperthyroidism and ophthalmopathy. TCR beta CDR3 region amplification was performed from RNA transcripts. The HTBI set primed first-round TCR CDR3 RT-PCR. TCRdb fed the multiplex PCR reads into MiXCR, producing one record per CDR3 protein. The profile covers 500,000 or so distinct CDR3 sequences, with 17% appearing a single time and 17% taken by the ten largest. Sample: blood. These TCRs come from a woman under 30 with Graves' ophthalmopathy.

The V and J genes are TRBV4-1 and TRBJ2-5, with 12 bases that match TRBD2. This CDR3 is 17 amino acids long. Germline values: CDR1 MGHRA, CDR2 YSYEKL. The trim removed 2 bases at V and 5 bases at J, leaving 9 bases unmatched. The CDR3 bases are TGCGCCAGCAGCCAACCTAGGACTAGCGGGAAAGGGGAGACCCAGTACTTC. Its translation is CASSQPRTSGKGETQYF.

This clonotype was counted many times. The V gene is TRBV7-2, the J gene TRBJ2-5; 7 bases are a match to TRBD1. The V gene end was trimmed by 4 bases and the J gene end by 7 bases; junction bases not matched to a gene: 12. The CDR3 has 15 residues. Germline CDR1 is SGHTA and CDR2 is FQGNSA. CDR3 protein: CASSWDSIISATQYF. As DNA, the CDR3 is TGTGCCAGCAGCTGGGACAGTATTATTTCGGCGACCCAGTACTTC.

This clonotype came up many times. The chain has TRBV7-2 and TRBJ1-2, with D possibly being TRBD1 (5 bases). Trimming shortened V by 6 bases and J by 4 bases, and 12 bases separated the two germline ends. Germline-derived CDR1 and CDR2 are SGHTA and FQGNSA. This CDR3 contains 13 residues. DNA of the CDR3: TGTGCCAGCAGTCCGACAGACTCCTATGGCTACACCTTC. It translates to CASSPTDSYGYTF.

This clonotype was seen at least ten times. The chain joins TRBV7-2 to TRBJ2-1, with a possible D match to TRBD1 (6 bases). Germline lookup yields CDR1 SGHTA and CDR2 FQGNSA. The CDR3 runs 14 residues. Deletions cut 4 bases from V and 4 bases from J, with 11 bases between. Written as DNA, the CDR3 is TGTGCCAGCAGCTACGGACAGACTTACAATGAGCAGTTCTTC. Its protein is CASSYGQTYNEQFF.

As DNA, the CDR3 is TGCAGTGCTAGTTTAGGGACCTCGGCTGGAAACACCATATATTTT. It encodes CSASLGTSAGNTIYF. The rearrangement uses TRBV20-1 and TRBJ1-3, with TRBD1 as a possible D gene (5 bases). Germline-derived CDR1 and CDR2 are DFQATT and SNEGSKA (reference sequence). Trimming left V 3 bases short and J 2 bases short, with 14 bases between. The CDR3 contains 15 residues.

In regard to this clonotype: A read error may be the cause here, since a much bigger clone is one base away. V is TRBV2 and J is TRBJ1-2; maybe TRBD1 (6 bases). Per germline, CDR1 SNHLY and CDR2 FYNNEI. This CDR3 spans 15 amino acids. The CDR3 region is CASSTQGSANYCYTF. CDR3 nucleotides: TGTGCCAGCAGTACCCAGGGGAGCGCTAACTATTGCTACACCTTC. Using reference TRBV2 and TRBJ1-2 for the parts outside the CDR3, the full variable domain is EPEVTQTPSHQVTQMGQEVILRCVPISNHLYFYWYRQILGQKVEFLVSFYNNEISEKSEIFDDQFSVERPDGSNFTLKIRSTKLEDSAMYFCASSTQGSANYCYTFGSGTRLTVV.

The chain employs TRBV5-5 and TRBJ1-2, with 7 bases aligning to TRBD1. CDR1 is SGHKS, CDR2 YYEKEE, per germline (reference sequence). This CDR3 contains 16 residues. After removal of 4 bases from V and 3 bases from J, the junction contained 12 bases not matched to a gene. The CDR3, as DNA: TGTGCCAGCAGCCCCAGGGGGGGGGGCGAGGACTATGGCTACACCTTC. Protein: CASSPRGGGEDYGYTF.

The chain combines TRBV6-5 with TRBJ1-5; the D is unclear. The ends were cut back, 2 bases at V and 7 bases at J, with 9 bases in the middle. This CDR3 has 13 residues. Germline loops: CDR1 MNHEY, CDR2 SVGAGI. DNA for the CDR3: TGTGCCAGCAGTTACGGCCCAGGCCAGCCCCAGCATTTT. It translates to CASSYGPGQPQHF.

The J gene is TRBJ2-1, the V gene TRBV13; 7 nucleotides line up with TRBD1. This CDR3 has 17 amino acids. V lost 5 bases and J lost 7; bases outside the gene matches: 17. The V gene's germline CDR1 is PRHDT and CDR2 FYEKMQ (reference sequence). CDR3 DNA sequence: TGTGCCAGCAGCAAGACGACAGGGCCACTCACAGGTAATGAGCAGTTCTTC. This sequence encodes CASSKTTGPLTGNEQFF.

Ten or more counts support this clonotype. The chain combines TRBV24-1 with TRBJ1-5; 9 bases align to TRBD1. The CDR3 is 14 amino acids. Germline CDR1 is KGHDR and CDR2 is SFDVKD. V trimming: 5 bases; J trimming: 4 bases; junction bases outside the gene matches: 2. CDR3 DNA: TGTGCCACCAGTGTGGGACAGGGTAATCAGCCCCAGCATTTT. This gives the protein CATSVGQGNQPQHF.